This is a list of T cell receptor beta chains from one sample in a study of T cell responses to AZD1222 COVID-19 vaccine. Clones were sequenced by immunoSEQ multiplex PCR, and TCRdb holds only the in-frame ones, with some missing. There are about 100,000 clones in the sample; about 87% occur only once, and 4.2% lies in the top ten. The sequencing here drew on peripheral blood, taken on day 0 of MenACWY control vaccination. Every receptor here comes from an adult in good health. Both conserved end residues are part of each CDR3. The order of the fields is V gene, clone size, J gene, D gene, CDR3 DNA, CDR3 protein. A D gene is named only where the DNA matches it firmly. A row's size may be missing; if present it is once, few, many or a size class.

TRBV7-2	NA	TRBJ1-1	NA	TGTGCCAGCAGCCAACAGAGAAACACTGAAGCTTTCTTT	CASSQQRNTEAFF
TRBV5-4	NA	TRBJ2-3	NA	TGTGCCAGCAGCTTGACAGGGACAGATACGCAGTATTTT	CASSLTGTDTQYF
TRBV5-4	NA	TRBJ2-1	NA	TGTGCCAGCAGCGACAGGGGAGGGGTAGGGAGTGAGCAGTTCTTC	CASSDRGGVGSEQFF
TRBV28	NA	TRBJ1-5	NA	TGTGCCAGCATTCAGGCCGGGGGCCATCAGCCCCAGCATTTT	CASIQAGGHQPQHF
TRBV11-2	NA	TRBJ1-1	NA	TGTGCCAGCAGCTTAGATCTCGGGGTTGAAGCTTTCTTT	CASSLDLGVEAFF
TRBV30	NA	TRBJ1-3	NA	TGTGCCTGGAGTGTGGTCTCTGGAAACACCATATATTTT	CAWSVVSGNTIYF
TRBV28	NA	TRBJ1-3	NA	TGTGCCAGCAGTTTCGTCCGGGGCCTCTCTGGAAACACCATATATTTT	CASSFVRGLSGNTIYF
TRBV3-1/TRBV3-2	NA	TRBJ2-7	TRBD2	TGTGCCAGCAGCTACAGCGGGAGGGCCTACGAGCAGTACTTC	CASSYSGRAYEQYF
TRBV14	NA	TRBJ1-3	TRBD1	TGTGCCAGCAGCCCAATAATACAGGGGCCTGGAAACACCATATATTTT	CASSPIIQGPGNTIYF
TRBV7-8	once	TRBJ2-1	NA	TGTGCCAGCACCCAAGGGACCGCTTCTTTAGAGCAGTTCTTC	CASTQGTASLEQFF
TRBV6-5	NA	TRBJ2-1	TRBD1	TGTGCCAGCATTCCGGGACAGGGAAATGAGCAGTTCTTC	CASIPGQGNEQFF
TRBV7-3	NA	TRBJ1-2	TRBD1	TGTGCCAGCAGCCCGACCGGGACAGGGGATGGCTACACCTTC	CASSPTGTGDGYTF
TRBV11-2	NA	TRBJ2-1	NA	TGTGCCAGCAGCCCTCGAACCTCCTCCTACAATGAGCAGTTCTTC	CASSPRTSSYNEQFF
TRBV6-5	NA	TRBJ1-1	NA	TGTGCCAGCAGTTTGTGGGGGGGTAGCACTGAAGCTTTCTTT	CASSLWGGSTEAFF
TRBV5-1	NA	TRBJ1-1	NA	TGCGCCAGCAGCCGGAGAACAGGGAACACTGAAGCTTTCTTT	CASSRRTGNTEAFF
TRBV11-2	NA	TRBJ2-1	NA	TGTGCCAGCAGCGCTCAGTGGAATGAGCAGTTCTTC	CASSAQWNEQFF
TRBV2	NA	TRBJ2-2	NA	TGTGCCAGCAGTCTGATTCGCACCGGGGAGCTGTTTTTT	CASSLIRTGELFF
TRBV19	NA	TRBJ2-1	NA	TGTGCCAGTAGTACCGCGAGGGACTTTCCCTACAATGAGCAGTTCTTC	CASSTARDFPYNEQFF
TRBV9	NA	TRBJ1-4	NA	TGTGCCAGCAGCGCTGGGGACATGTGGAGTGAAAAACTGTTTTTT	CASSAGDMWSEKLFF
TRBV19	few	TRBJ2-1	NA	TGTGCCAGTAGTATGGACTCCTACAATGAGCAGTTCTTC	CASSMDSYNEQFF
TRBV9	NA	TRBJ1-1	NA	TGTGCCAGCGGTACGGGGCCGGAGGCCACTGAAGCTTTCTTT	CASGTGPEATEAFF
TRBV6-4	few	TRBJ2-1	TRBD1	TGTGCCAGCAGTAACAGCAACAGGGGGAATGAGCAGTTCTTC	CASSNSNRGNEQFF
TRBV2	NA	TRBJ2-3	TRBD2	TGTGCCAGCAGCACTAGCGGGAGTCAGGCAGATACGCAGTATTTT	CASSTSGSQADTQYF
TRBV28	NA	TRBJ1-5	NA	TGTGCCAGCCGTTATGCCACTGGGTGGAGCAATCAGCCCCAGCATTTT	CASRYATGWSNQPQHF
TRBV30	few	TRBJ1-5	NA	TGTGCCTGGAGTCCGGGGGGCGCTCAGCCCCAGCATTTT	CAWSPGGAQPQHF
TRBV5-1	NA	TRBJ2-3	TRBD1	TGCGCCAGCAGCCCGGGACAGGGAATCACAGATACGCAGTATTTT	CASSPGQGITDTQYF
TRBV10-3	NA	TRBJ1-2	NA	TGTGCCATCACGAACAACAGAGCCAACGGCTACACCTTC	CAITNNRANGYTF
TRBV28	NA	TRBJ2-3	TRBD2	TGTGCCAGCAGACTAAGCGGGGGGGCCGCAGATACGCAGTATTTT	CASRLSGGAADTQYF
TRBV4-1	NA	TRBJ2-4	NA	TGCGCCAGCAGCCAAACGACATTTTTATTAGCCAAAAACATTCAGTACTTC	CASSQTTFLLAKNIQYF
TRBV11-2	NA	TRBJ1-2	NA	TGTGCCAGCAGCCGAGAGCGGTCGGGCTACACCTTC	CASSRERSGYTF
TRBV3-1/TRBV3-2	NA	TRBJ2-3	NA	TGTGCCAGCAGCCAAGATCCTAGGTCCGGCACAGATACGCAGTATTTT	CASSQDPRSGTDTQYF
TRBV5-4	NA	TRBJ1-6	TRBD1	TGTGCCAGCAGCTGGGACAGGGATAATTCACCCCTCCACTTT	CASSWDRDNSPLHF
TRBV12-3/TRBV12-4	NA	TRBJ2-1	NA	TGTGCCAGCAGTTTAATAGGGAATGAGCAGTTCTTC	CASSLIGNEQFF
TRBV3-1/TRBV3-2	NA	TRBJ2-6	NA	TGTGCCAGCAGCCAAAGCGACTCTGGGGCCAACGTCCTGACTTTC	CASSQSDSGANVLTF
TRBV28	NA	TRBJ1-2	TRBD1	TGTGCCAGCACCTCAGGGGGCTGGGACTATGGCTACACCTTC	CASTSGGWDYGYTF
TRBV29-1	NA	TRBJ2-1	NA	TGCAGCGTTGAAGATCTCGACCGGGGCTCCTACAATGAGCAGTTCTTC	CSVEDLDRGSYNEQFF
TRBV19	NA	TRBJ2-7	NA	TGTGCCAGTAGTAAGGGACATCCATCCTACGAGCAGTACTTC	CASSKGHPSYEQYF
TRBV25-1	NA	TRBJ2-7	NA	TGTGCCAGCAGTGATTCGCTAGCGCAGTACTTC	CASSDSLAQYF
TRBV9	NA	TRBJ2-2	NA	TGTGCCAGCAGCGCCGTGAGAGGCGGGGAGCTGTTTTTT	CASSAVRGGELFF
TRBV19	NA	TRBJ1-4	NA	TGTGCCAGTAGCCTAACCGGGGCCCCGGGGGAAAAACTGTTTTTT	CASSLTGAPGEKLFF
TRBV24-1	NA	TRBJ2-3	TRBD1	TGTGCCACCAGTGATAGACAGGGGGCGACAGATACGCAGTATTTT	CATSDRQGATDTQYF
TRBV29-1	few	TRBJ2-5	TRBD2	TGCAGCGTCAATAAGGGGACTAGCGGAAGGGGGGAGACCCAGTACTTC	CSVNKGTSGRGETQYF
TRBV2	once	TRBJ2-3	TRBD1	TGTGCCAGCAGCGCCAGGAGTGGAAGGGGGCAGTCCTTAGTACCTAATACGCAGTATTTT	CASSARSGRGQSLVPNTQYF
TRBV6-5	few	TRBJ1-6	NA	TGTGCCAGCAGCCCATTCAGCTCCTATAATTCACCCCTCCACTTT	CASSPFSSYNSPLHF
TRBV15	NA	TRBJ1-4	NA	TGTGCCACCAGCAGAGATTTAGGGTCTGAAAAACTGTTTTTT	CATSRDLGSEKLFF
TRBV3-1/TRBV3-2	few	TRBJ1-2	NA	TGTGCCAGCAGCCCCCCCGATGAGTATGGCTACACCTTC	CASSPPDEYGYTF
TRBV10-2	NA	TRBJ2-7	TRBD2	TGCGCCAGCGTGGTGACTAGCGGGGGCGAGTTCTACGAGCAGTACTTC	CASVVTSGGEFYEQYF
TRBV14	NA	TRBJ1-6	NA	TGTGCCAGCAGCCAAGATCTGAGGAATTCACCCCTCCACTTT	CASSQDLRNSPLHF
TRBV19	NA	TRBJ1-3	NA	TGTGCCAGTAGCATCACCGAACAGGGAGTGTATGGAAACACCATATATTTT	CASSITEQGVYGNTIYF
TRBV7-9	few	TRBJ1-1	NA	TGTGCCAGCCGACTGTACACTGAAGCTTTCTTT	CASRLYTEAFF
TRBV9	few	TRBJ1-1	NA	TGTGCCAGCAGCTTCGACGGACAAAACACTGAAGCTTTCTTT	CASSFDGQNTEAFF
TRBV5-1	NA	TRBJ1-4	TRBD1	TGCGCCAGCAGCTTAGGCCCGGGACAGGGAAATGAAAAACTGTTTTTT	CASSLGPGQGNEKLFF
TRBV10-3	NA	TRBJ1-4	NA	TGTGCCATCAGTGAGGGGCGACAGGCTAACCCAACTAATGAAAAACTGTTTTTT	CAISEGRQANPTNEKLFF
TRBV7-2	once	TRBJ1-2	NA	TGTGCCAGCAGCTCGGACATATGGGACTATGGCTACACCTTC	CASSSDIWDYGYTF
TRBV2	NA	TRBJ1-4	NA	TGTGCCAGCAGTGAAGACGGAAATGAAAAACTGTTTTTT	CASSEDGNEKLFF
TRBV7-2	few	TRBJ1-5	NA	TGTGCCAGCAGCCCCATTCTTTCCGGGGTCGGTAGCAATCAGCCCCAGCATTTT	CASSPILSGVGSNQPQHF